A single T cell receptor (beta chain) is shown here with its context. A few counts support this clone. Its antigen is currently not known. Base qualities are not at hand, and no much larger clone is one base apart. These data originate in a study of blood T cell repertoires in COVID-19 (dated by TCRdb to the early 2020s). With regard to the full study: Samples covering the acute and convalescent phases of COVID-19 were provided by collaborators in the United States, Italy and Spain. The material from the prospective study consisted of cDNA or gDNA derived from T cells, B-cell-depleted T cells, or PBMCs. Subjects who had been exposed to COVID-19, were actively infected with it, or had recovered from it provided the deeply sampled blood TCRbeta repertoires that made up the dataset. The repertoires were released in a freely available public database intended as a resource for research on the immune response to SARS-CoV-2. The samples were drawn from the first 160 participants of the ongoing ImmuneRACE study and from 1,254 subjects provided by 6 global collaborators. Nearly every sample came with metadata listing a de-identified subject ID, COVID-19 status, age in years and sex. Where available, HLA class I and class II types were taken from metadata supplied by the sample provider and were not determined by assay-based typing. What the research found in general, with its limitations: How much clinical and demographic metadata was included differed by source and by participant, and the metadata was provided uncurated.

The immunoSEQ Assay, a bias-controlled multiplex PCR, was used to amplify TCRbeta CDR3 regions from genomic DNA. From the authors' description of their analysis: Nucleated cell counts per sample were estimated from amplification of reference gene primers within the assay. Sequence reads were collapsed and filtered to measure the absolute abundance of every unique TCRbeta CDR3 rearrangement. For each sample, productive Simpson clonality was calculated as the square root of Simpson's diversity index over productive rearrangements. The table comes from immuneACCESS by way of TCRdb, which keeps in-frame sequences with V and J called. Part of the clones is missing from these tables; in studies checked, under half for an unresolved V gene and the rest for unknown reasons. The DNA gave D and trimming, while V, J and clone size come from that table. This sample lists around 190,000 clones; roughly 88% were detected once. The ten largest clonotypes hold 5.6% of the sample.

Measured from the cysteine to the phenylalanine, the CDR3 is 14 residues long. This entry keeps only the CDR3 DNA: 42 bases, framed from base 1. Looking up the germline V gene (reference sequence) yields CDR1 LNHNV and CDR2 YYDKDF. V is trimmed back by 4 bases and J by 8 bases, and the junction contains 8 bases that no gene match accounts for. Participants in the prospective study were enrolled through a virtual design, were aged roughly 18 to 100 years, and lived in roughly 24 United States geographic areas. In the prospective study, participants were assigned to cohorts based on the clinical history participants reported in a screening survey and a study questionnaire. In the prospective study, whole blood, serum and a nasopharyngeal or oropharyngeal swab were collected from each participant by mobile phlebotomists. Additional blood draws and questionnaires over a 2-month period could optionally be provided by prospective study participants. Prospective study blood samples were shipped either frozen or at room temperature before DNA extraction.

The chain joins TRBV15 to TRBJ2-1, with 7 bases in between that match TRBD1. Sequenced input: PBMCs or T cells enriched from blood (not recorded which). The sequence was obtained from a middle-aged man with acute COVID-19. Here is the DNA: TGTGCCACCAGCAAAGGGGGCGCCTTGGATGAGCAGTTCTTC. Its translation reads: CATSKGGALDEQFF.